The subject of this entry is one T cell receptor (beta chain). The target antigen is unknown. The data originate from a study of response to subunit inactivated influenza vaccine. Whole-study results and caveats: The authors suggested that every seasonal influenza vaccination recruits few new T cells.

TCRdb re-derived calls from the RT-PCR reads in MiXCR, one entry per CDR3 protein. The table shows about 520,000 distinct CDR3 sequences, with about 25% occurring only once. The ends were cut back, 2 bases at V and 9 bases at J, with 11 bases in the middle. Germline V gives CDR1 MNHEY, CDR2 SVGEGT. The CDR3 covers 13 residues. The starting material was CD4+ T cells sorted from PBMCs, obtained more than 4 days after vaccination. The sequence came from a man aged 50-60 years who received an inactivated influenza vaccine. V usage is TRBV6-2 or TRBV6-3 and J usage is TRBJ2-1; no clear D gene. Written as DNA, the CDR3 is TGTGCCAGCAGTTACCTCCGTAGTGGTGAGCAGTTCTTC. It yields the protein CASSYLRSGEQFF.